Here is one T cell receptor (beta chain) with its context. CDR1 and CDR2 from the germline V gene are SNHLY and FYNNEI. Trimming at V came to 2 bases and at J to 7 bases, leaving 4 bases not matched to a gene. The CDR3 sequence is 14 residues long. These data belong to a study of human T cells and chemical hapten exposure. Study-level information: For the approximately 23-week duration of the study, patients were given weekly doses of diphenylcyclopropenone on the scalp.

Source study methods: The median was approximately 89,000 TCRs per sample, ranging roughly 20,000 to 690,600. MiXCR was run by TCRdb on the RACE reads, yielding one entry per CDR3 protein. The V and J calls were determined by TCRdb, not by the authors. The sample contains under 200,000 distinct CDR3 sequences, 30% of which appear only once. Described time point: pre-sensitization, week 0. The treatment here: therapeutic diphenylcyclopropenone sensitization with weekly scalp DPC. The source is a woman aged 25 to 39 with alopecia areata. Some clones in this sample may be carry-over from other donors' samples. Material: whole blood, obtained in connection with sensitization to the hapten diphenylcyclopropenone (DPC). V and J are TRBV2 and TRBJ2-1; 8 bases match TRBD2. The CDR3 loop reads CASSELAGRNEQFF. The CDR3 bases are TGTGCCAGCAGTGAACTAGCGGGCCGTAATGAGCAGTTCTTC.